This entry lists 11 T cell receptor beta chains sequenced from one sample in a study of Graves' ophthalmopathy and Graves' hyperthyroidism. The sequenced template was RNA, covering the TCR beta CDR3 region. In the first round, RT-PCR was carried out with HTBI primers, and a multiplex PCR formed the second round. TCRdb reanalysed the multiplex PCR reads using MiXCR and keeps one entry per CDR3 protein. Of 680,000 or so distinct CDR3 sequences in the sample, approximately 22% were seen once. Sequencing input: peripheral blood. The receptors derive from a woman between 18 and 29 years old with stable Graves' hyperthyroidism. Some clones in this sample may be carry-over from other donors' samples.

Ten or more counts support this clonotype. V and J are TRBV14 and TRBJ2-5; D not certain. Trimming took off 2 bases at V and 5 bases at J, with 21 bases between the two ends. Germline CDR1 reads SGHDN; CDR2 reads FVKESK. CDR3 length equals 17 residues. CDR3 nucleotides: TGTGCCAGCAGCCAATCAACAGAGCTGACCTTATTTGAGACCCAGTACTTC. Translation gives CASSQSTELTLFETQYF. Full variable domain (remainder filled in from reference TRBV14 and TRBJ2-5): EAGVTQFPSHSVIEKGQTVTLRCDPISGHDNLYWYRRVMGKEIKFLLHFVKESKQDESGMPNNRFLAERTGGTYSTLKVQPAELEDSGVYFCASSQSTELTLFETQYFGPGTRLLVL.

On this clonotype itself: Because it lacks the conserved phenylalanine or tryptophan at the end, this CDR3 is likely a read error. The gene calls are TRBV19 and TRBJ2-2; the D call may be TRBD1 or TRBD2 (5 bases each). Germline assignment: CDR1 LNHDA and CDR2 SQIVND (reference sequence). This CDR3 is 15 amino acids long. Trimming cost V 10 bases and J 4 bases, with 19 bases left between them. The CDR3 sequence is CATLRVGDTTGELFV. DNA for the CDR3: TGTGCCACCCTTCGGGTGGGGGATACCACCGGGGAGCTGTTTGTT.

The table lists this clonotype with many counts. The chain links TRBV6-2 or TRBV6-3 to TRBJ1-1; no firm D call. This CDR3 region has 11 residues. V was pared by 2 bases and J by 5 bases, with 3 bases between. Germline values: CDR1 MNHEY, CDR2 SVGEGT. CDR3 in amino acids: CASSYITEAFF. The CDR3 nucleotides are TGTGCCAGCAGTTACATTACTGAAGCTTTCTTT.

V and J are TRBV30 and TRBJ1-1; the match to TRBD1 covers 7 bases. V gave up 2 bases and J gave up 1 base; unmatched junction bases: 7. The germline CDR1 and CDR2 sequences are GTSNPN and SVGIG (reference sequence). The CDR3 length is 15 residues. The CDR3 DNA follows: TGTGCCTGGAGTCTTTACAGGGGAACGAACACTGAAGCTTTCTTT. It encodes CAWSLYRGTNTEAFF.

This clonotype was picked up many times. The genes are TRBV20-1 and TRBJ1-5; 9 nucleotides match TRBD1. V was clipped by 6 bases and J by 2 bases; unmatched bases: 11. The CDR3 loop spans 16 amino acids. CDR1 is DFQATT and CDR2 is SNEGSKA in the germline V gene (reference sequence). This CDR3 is CSAREQGAPRNQPQHF. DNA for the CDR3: TGCAGTGCACGAGAACAGGGGGCGCCCCGCAATCAGCCCCAGCATTTT.

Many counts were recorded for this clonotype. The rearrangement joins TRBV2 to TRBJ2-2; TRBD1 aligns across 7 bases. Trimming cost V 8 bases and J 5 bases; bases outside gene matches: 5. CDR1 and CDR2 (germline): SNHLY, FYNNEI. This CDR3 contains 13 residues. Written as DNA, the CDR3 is TGTGCCAGCCTAGGGGGCTATACCGGGGAGCTGTTTTTT. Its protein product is CASLGGYTGELFF.

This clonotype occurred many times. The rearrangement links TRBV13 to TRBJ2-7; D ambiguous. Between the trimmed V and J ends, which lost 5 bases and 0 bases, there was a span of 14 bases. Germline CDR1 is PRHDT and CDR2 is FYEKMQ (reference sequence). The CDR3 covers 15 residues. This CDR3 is CASSPGFRTSYEQYF. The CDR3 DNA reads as TGTGCCAGCAGCCCCGGGTTCCGGACCTCCTACGAGCAGTACTTC.

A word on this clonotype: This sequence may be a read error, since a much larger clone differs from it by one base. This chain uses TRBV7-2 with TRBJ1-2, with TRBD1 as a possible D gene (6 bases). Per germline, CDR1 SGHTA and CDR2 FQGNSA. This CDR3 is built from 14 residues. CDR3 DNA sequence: TGTGCCAGCAGGGGAGCGGACAGCATCTATGGCTACGCCTTC. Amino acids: CASRGADSIYGYAF. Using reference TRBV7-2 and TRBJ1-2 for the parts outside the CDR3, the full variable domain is GAGVSQSPSNKVTEKGKDVELRCDPISGHTALYWYRQSLGQGLEFLIYFQGNSAPDKSGLPSDRFSAERTGGSVSTLTIQRTQQEDSAVYLCASRGADSIYGYAFGSGTRLTVV.

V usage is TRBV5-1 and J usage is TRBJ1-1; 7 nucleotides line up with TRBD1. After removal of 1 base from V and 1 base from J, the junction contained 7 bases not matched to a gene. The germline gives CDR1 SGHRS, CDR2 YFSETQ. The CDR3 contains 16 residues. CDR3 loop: CASSLFDRATNTEAFF. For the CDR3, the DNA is TGCGCCAGCAGCTTGTTTGACAGGGCGACGAACACTGAAGCTTTCTTT.

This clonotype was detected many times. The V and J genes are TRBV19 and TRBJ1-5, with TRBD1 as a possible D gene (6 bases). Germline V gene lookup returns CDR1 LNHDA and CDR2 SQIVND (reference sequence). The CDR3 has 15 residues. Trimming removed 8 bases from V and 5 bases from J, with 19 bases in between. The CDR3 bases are TGTGCCAGTCATCCAAGCCAGGGGATACATCAGCCCCAGCATTTT. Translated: CASHPSQGIHQPQHF.

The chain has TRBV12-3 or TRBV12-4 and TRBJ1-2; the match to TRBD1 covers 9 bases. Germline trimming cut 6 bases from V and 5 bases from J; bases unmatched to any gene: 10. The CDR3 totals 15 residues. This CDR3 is CASSPTTGGGYGYTF. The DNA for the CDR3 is TGTGCCAGCAGCCCTACGACAGGGGGTGGGTATGGCTACACCTTC.